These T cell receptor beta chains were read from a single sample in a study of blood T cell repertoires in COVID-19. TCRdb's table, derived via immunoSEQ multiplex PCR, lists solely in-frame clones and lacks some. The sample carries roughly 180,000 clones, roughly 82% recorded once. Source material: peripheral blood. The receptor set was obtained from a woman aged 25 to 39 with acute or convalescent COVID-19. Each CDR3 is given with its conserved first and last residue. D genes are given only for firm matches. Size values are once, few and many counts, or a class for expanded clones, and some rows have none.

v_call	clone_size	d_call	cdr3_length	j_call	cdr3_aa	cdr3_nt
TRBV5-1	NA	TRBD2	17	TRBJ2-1	CASSRGQREGRGNEQFF	TGCGCCAGCAGCCGTGGTCAGCGGGAGGGCCGGGGAAATGAGCAGTTCTTC
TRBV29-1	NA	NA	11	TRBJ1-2	CSVDAGAGYTF	TGCAGCGTTGACGCAGGGGCTGGCTACACCTTC
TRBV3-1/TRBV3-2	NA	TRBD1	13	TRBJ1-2	CASSVTGGYGYTF	TGTGCCAGCAGCGTTACAGGGGGCTATGGCTACACCTTC
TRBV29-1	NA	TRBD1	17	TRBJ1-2	CSVGWALTGNKGYGYTF	TGCAGCGTTGGCTGGGCCCTGACAGGGAACAAGGGGTATGGCTACACCTTC
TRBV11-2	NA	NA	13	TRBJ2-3	CASSPSGGRGQYF	TGTGCCAGCAGCCCCTCAGGGGGGCGCGGGCAGTATTTT
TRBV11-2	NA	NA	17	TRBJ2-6	CASSLDPPGSGANVLTF	TGTGCCAGCAGCTTAGATCCCCCCGGGTCTGGGGCCAACGTCCTGACTTTC
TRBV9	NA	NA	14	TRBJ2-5	CASSVDVRRGTQYF	TGTGCCAGCAGCGTAGATGTGCGTCGAGGGACCCAGTACTTC
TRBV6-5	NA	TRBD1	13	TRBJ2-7	CTSSQGATYEQYF	TGTACAAGTTCCCAGGGGGCTACCTACGAGCAGTACTTC
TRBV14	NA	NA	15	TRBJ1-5	CASSQDAGPNQPQHF	TGTGCCAGCAGCCAAGACGCGGGACCAAATCAGCCCCAGCATTTT
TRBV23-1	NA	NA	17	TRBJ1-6	CASSPLSVQGNNSPLHF	TGCGCCAGCAGTCCCCTCTCCGTACAGGGTAATAATTCACCCCTCCACTTT
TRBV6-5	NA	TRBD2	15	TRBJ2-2	CASSYSTGGTGELFF	TGTGCCAGCAGTTACTCGACGGGGGGGACCGGGGAGCTGTTTTTT
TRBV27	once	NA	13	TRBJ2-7	CASSLGPLNEQYF	TGTGCCAGCAGTTTAGGGCCGCTCAACGAGCAGTACTTC
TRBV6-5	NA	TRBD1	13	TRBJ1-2	CASRGGQNYGYTF	TGTGCCAGCAGAGGGGGACAGAACTATGGCTACACCTTC
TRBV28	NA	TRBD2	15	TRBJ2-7	CASTSTSGRSYEQYF	TGTGCCAGCACCTCGACTAGCGGGAGAAGCTACGAGCAGTACTTC
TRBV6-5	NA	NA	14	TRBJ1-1	CASSYGQLNTEAFF	TGTGCCAGCAGTTACGGGCAGCTTAACACTGAAGCTTTCTTT
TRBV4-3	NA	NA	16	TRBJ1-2	CASSQDLATRNYGYTF	TGCGCCAGCAGCCAAGATTTGGCCACCAGAAACTATGGCTACACCTTC
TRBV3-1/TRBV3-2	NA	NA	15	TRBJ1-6	CASSQVAGYNSPLHF	TGTGCCAGCAGCCAAGTTGCGGGCTATAATTCACCCCTCCACTTT
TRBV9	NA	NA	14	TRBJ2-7	CASSVRSQRGEQYF	TGTGCCAGCAGCGTAAGGTCCCAAAGGGGGGAGCAGTACTTC
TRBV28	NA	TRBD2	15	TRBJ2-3	CASSRGTKNTDTQYF	TGTGCCAGCAGTCGAGGGACTAAGAACACAGATACGCAGTATTTT
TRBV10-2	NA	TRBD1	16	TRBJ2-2	CASSEIGTGGSGELFF	TGCGCCAGCAGTGAGATCGGGACAGGGGGCTCCGGGGAGCTGTTTTTT
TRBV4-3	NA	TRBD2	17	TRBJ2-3	CASSQPGLAGFTDTQYF	TGCGCCAGCAGCCAACCGGGACTAGCGGGGTTCACAGATACGCAGTATTTT
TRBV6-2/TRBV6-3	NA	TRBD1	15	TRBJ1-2	CASSSKRTGFYGYTF	TGTGCCAGCAGTTCGAAACGGACAGGATTCTATGGCTACACCTTC
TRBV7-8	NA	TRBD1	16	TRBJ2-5	CASSWGTGRSSETQYF	TGTGCCAGCAGCTGGGGGACAGGGCGGAGTTCAGAGACCCAGTACTTC
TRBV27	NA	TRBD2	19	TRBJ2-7	CASSLRWRGLAGADYEQYF	TGTGCCAGCAGTTTAAGATGGAGGGGGCTAGCGGGGGCGGACTACGAGCAGTACTTC
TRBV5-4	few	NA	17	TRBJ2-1	CASSLRDPTGKWNEQFF	TGTGCCAGCAGCTTGCGCGATCCCACAGGGAAATGGAATGAGCAGTTCTTC
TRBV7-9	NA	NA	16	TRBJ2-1	CASSGTLTGTPNEQFF	TGTGCCAGCAGCGGGACCCTCACCGGGACACCAAATGAGCAGTTCTTC
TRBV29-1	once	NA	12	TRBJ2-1	CSARGKVREQFF	TGCAGCGCTAGAGGGAAGGTCCGAGAGCAGTTCTTC
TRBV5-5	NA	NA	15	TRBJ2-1	CASSLVAGFANEQFF	TGTGCCAGCAGCTTGGTAGCAGGGTTCGCAAATGAGCAGTTCTTC
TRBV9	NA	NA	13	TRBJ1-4	CASSAARGEKLFF	TGTGCCAGCAGCGCCGCCCGGGGTGAAAAACTGTTTTTT
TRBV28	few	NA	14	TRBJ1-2	CASSLRGHRYGYTF	TGTGCCAGCAGTTTACGGGGACACCGCTATGGCTACACCTTC
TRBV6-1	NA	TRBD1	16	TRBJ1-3	CASSEAGGTGGYTIYF	TGTGCCAGCAGTGAAGCAGGCGGGACAGGGGGCTACACCATATATTTT
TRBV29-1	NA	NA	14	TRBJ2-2	CSARVGGNTGELFF	TGCAGCGCCCGAGTCGGGGGTAACACCGGGGAGCTGTTTTTT
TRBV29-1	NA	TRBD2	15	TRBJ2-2	CSVRLAGGGTGELFF	TGCAGCGTCCGACTAGCGGGAGGGGGAACCGGGGAGCTGTTTTTT
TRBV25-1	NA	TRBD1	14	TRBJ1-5	CASSMGTGNQPQHF	TGTGCCAGCAGCATGGGGACAGGGAATCAGCCCCAGCATTTT
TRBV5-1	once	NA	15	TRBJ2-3	CASSLRVGATDTQYF	TGCGCCAGCAGTTTAAGGGTTGGGGCCACAGATACGCAGTATTTT
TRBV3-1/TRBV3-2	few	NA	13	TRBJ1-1	CASSLIVGRAAFF	TGTGCCAGCAGCCTCATAGTCGGGCGGGCAGCTTTCTTT
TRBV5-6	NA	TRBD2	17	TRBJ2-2	CASSLPSGGAGTGELFF	TGTGCCAGCAGCTTACCTAGCGGGGGGGCCGGTACCGGGGAGCTGTTTTTT
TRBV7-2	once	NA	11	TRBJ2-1	CASSLDLGQFF	TGTGCCAGCAGCTTAGACCTAGGGCAGTTCTTC
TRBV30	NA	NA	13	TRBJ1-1	CAWSVRGDTEAFF	TGTGCCTGGAGTGTAAGGGGTGACACTGAAGCTTTCTTT
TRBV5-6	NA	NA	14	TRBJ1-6	CASSLAHSNSPLHF	TGTGCCAGCAGCTTAGCCCACAGTAATTCACCCCTCCACTTT
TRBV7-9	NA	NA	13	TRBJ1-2	CASNPPGGYGYTF	TGTGCCAGCAACCCGCCGGGGGGCTATGGCTACACCTTC
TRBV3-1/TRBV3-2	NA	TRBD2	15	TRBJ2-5	CASSQDTSGQETQYF	TGTGCCAGCAGCCAAGATACTAGCGGCCAAGAGACCCAGTACTTC